The entry below gives a single T cell receptor (beta chain) sequence along with its context. The data were taken from a study of blood T cell repertoires in COVID-19. Measured with immunoSEQ multiplex PCR; TCRdb has only the in-frame clones, and not every one. The sample lists around 130,000 clones; 65% to 85% were seen once. The receptor's source is a man aged 25 to 45 with COVID-19, enrolled during active disease. Sequencing was performed on peripheral blood.

The CDR3 reads CASLNLQGGSYEQYF. The CDR3 nucleotides read TGTGCCAGCTTAAACCTACAGGGAGGGTCCTACGAGCAGTACTTC. This rearrangement joins TRBV6-6 to TRBJ2-7, with a possible D match to TRBD2 (7 bases). Germline V gene sequence: CDR1 MNHNY, CDR2 SVGAGI (reference sequence). With 8 bases removed from V and 1 base from J, the gap between germline ends came to 18 bases. The CDR3 loop spans 15 amino acids.